This TCR beta chain was identified in a study of T cells after yellow fever vaccination (dated by TCRdb to between 2018 and 2020). Background for the entire study: The SMART-Seq v4 Ultra Low Input RNA kit was used to prepare libraries from fractions with low cell numbers. To follow T-cell clones before and after primary and booster YFV17D yellow fever vaccination, bulk TCR alpha and beta repertoires were sequenced over time. Blood samples were taken at several timepoints before and after primary and secondary immunization, and bulk PBMC replicates and cell subsets were isolated. Two healthy male donors, one aged 18 to 29 and one aged 30 to 39 years, were included in the cohort. The investigation overall reported the following: After the booster, most clones that had expanded after primary vaccination were detected again (around 97% of CD4 and about 88% of CD8), suggesting broad maintenance of memory. A small fraction of clonotypes showed up in both the CD4 and CD8 compartments, probably as a result of convergent recombination. Compared with the primary T-cell response, the secondary T-cell response was faster but weaker, reaching its peak on day 5 rather than on day 15. Computational filtering was required because FACS-sorted repertoires could contain abundant contaminating clonotypes from the bulk population. The study included only a couple of donors, which limits how far the findings can be generalized.

The treatment or condition label for this specimen denotes: live attenuated yellow fever vaccine strain. A standard Ficoll-Paque protocol was used to isolate PBMCs from peripheral blood. Epitope-specific CD8 T cells were sorted using a dextramer loaded with the yellow fever NS4B epitope peptide, with anti-CD3 and anti-CD8 staining. RNA was extracted with TriZol from bulk PBMCs, CD4 and CD8 fractions, and dextramer-positive and dextramer-negative fractions. This clonotype was observed a handful of times. Nothing much larger sits one base from this clone, and base qualities are not available. Synthesis of TCR cDNA relied on 5'RACE template switching, a step that introduced a universal primer site along with unique molecular identifiers. Priming of cDNA synthesis was performed from both the TCR alpha and TCR beta constant segments. Two PCR steps were used to amplify libraries, with sample barcodes and sequencing adapters being added in the second step. Sequencing of libraries was performed on Illumina HiSeq 2500 (2x100 bp) or NovaSeq (2x150 bp). Per the source publication's procedure: Reads were demultiplexed and collapsed into UMI consensus sequences with MIGEC, and V(D)J alignment was performed with MiXCR. Vaccine-responding clonotypes were defined with edgeR using replicate PBMC samples, requiring FDR below 0.01 and a log2 fold change above 5 up to day 15. Bulk clonotypes were assigned CD4 or CD8 identity according to which sequenced CD4 or CD8 repertoire held them at higher abundance. NS4B-specific clonotypes were defined as those at least 10-fold enriched in dextramer-positive over dextramer-negative fractions; CD4-biased clonotypes were excluded. TCRdb took the public reads, trimmed them with fastp at Q25, ran MiXCR for clone calling and kept in-frame beta chains. Merged by CDR3 protein, the rows form single entries marked with the most common genes and DNA. The V and J calls were determined by TCRdb, not by the authors. In this sample the table shows some 80,000 distinct CDR3 sequences, about an eighth of which occur a single time. The top ten constitute roughly 25% of the sample.

Including the terminal cysteine and phenylalanine, the CDR3 comprises 15 residues. Only the CDR3 part of the read is kept: 45 bases, read in frame from the first base. CDR1 and CDR2 are read off the germline V gene as MNHEY and SVGAGI. The V end loses 0 bases and the J end loses 0 bases, and a stretch of 6 bases separates them. The TCR originated in a man between 18 and 29 years old who received the YFV17D yellow fever vaccine. Sequenced here: CD8+ T cells not binding an NS4B(214-222) dextramer, sorted from PBMCs, sampled approximately 20 days after the first yellow fever vaccination. The cell subset or site tag for this specimen amounts to: NS4B epitope dextramer-negative CD8 T cells. The V gene is TRBV6-5 and the J gene is TRBJ1-5; the D gene is not confidently resolved. CDR3 sequence: CASSYSRSSNQPQHF. The DNA is as follows: TGTGCCAGCAGTTACTCGAGGTCTAGCAATCAGCCCCAGCATTTT.